The TCR beta chain described here comes from a study of blood T cell repertoires in COVID-19. Study information: Sites in the United States, Italy and Spain provided acute and convalescent COVID-19 samples. Nucleic acid was either cDNA or gDNA, and it came from T cells, B-cell-depleted T cells, or PBMCs.

This CDR3 is built from 16 residues. Per the germline V gene, CDR1 is MNHNS and CDR2 is SASEGT. J gave up 2 bases and V 4 bases, and 7 bases lay outside the gene matches. Per the original data handling: Researchers report that nucleated cell counts were estimated from reference gene primer amplification. Profiling relied on immunoSEQ multiplex PCR, and the TCRdb table lists in-frame clones only, not all of them. The V and J calls and clone size are taken from that table; D and trimming were inferred from the DNA. Of fewer than 250,000 clones listed, around four fifths are singletons. The sequence derives from a woman aged 55-70 years with active or convalescent COVID-19. The chain is built from TRBV6-1 and TRBJ1-5; 8 bases are a match to TRBD1. Sequenced sample: peripheral blood. CDR3: CASSVSGGIGNQPQHF. CDR3 bases: TGTGCCAGCAGTGTATCAGGGGGCATCGGCAATCAGCCCCAGCATTTT.